This T cell receptor beta chain was recorded in a study of siplizumab effects on memory and regulatory T cells. The CDR3 is 14 residues long. Data came from immunoSEQ multiplex PCR; TCRdb stores just in-frame clones and leaves some out. The data show some 97,000 clones, around 93% seen once. The receptor's source is a human donor in good health. The chain employs TRBV21-1 and TRBJ1-2; the table's D gene call, TRBD1, was not cross checked with the DNA. TRBV21-1 is a pseudogene segment. Sequenced input: non-Treg CD4+ T cells sorted from blood. The CDR3 is CASSYQQVPRMHTF. In DNA, the CDR3 is TGTGCCAGCAGCTATCAACAGGTTCCCCGGATGCACACCTTC.